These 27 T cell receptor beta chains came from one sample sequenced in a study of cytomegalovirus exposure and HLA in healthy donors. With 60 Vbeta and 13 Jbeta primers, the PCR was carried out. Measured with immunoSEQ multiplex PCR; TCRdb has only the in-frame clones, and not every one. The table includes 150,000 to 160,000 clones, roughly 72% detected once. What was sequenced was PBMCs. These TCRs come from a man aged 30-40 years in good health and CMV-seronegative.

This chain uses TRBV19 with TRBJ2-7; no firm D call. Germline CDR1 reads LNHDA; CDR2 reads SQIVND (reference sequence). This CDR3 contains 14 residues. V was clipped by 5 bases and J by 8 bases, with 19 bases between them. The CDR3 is CASSAALVEEKQYF. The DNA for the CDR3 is TGTGCCAGTAGTGCCGCCTTAGTAGAGGAGAAGCAGTACTTC. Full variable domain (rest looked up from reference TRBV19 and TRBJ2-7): DGGITQSPKYLFRKEGQNVTLSCEQNLNHDAMYWYRQDPGQGLRLIYYSQIVNDFQKGDIAEGYSVSREKKESFPLTVTSAQKNPTAFYLCASSAALVEEKQYFGPGTRLTVT.

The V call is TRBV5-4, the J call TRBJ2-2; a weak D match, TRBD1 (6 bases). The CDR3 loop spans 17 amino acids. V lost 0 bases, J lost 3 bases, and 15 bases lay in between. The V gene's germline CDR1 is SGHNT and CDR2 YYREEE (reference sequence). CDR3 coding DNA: TGTGCCAGCAGCTTGGATGGGGGCCCTCATTACACCGGGGAGCTGTTTTTT. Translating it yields CASSLDGGPHYTGELFF.

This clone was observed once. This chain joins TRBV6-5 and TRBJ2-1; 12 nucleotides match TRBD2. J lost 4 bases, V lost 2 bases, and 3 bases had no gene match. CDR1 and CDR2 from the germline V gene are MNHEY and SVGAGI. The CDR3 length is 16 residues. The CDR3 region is CASSYGLAGGYNEQFF. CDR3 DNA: TGTGCCAGCAGTTACGGGCTAGCGGGGGGGTACAATGAGCAGTTCTTC.

In nucleotides, the CDR3 is TGTGCCAGCAGTTCCTGGGGACAGGGAACTGGCGAGCAGTACTTC. The encoded protein is CASSSWGQGTGEQYF. The chain carries TRBV28 and TRBJ2-7, with 9 bases matching TRBD1. Per germline, CDR1 MDHEN and CDR2 SYDVKM. The junction had 10 bases not matched to a gene; V was cut back by 4 bases and J by 6 bases. The CDR3 extends over 15 amino acids.

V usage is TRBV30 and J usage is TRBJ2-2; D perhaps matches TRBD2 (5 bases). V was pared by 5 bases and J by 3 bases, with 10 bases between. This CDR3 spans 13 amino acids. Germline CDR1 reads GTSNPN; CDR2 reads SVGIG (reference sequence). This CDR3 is CAWFGVYTGELFF. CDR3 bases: TGTGCCTGGTTCGGGGTGTACACCGGGGAGCTGTTTTTT.

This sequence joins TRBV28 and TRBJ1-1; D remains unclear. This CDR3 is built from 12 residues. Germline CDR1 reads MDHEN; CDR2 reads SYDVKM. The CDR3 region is CAASAVGCEAFF. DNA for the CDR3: TGTGCTGCTTCTGCAGTGGGCTGTGAAGCTTTCTTT.

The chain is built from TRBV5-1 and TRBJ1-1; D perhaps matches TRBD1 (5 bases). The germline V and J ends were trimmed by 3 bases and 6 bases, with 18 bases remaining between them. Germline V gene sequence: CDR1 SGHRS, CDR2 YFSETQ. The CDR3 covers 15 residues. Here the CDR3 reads CASSYPTGPPAEAFF. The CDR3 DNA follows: TGCGCCAGCAGCTACCCAACAGGTCCACCAGCTGAAGCTTTCTTT.

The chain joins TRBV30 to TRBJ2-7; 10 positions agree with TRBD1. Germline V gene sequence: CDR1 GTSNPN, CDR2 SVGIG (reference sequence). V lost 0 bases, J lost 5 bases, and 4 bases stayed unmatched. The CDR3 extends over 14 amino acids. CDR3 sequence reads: CAWSVRTGGNEQYF. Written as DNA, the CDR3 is TGTGCCTGGAGTGTTAGGACAGGGGGGAACGAGCAGTACTTC.

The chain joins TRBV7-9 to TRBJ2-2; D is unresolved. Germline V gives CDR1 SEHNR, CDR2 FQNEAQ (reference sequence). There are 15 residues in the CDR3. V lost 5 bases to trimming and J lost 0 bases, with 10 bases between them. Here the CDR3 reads CASSPGSTNTGELFF. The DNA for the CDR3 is TGTGCCAGCAGCCCCGGGTCAACGAACACCGGGGAGCTGTTTTTT.

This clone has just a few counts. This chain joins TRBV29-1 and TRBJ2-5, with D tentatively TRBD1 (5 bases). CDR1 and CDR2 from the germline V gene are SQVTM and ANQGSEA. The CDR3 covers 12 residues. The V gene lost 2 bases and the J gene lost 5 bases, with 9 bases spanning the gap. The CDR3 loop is CSVEQGRETQYF. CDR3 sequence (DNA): TGCAGCGTTGAACAGGGCAGGGAGACCCAGTACTTC.

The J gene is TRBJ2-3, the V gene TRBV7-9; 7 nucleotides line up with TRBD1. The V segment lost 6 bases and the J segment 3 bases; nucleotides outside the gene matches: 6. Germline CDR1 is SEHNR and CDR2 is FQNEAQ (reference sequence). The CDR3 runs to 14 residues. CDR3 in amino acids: CASRLTGLTDTQYF. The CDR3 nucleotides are TGTGCCAGCAGGCTGACAGGGTTGACAGATACGCAGTATTTT. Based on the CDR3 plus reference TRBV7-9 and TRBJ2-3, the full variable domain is DTGVSQNPRHKITKRGQNVTFRCDPISEHNRLYWYRQTLGQGPEFLTYFQNEAQLEKSRLLSDRFSAERPKGSFSTLEIQRTEQGDSAMYLCASRLTGLTDTQYFGPGTRLTVL.

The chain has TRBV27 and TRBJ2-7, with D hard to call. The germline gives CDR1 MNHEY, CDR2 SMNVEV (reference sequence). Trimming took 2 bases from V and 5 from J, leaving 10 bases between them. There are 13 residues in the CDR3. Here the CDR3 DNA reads TGTGCCAGCAGTTTAGCTTCTCGCGACGAGCAGTACTTC. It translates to CASSLASRDEQYF.

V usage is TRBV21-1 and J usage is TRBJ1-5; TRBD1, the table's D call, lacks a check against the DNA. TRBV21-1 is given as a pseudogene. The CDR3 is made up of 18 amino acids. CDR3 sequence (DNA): TGTGCCAGCAGCAAAGGGGGGGGACAGGGGGCAGGCAATCAGCCCCAGCATTTT. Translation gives CASSKGGGQGAGNQPQHF.

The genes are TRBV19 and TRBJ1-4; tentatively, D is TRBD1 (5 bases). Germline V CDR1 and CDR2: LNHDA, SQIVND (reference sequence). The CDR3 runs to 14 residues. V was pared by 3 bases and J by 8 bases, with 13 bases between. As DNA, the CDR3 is TGTGCCAGTAGTATGGACGGCAGGGAAGAAAAACTGTTTTTT. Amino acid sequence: CASSMDGREEKLFF.

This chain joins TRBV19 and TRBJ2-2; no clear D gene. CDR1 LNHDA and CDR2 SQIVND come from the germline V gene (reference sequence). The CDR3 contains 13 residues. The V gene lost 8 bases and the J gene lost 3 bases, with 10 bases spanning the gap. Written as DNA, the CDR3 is TGTGCCAGTTTAATAGCCGACACCGGGGAGCTGTTTTTT. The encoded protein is CASLIADTGELFF.

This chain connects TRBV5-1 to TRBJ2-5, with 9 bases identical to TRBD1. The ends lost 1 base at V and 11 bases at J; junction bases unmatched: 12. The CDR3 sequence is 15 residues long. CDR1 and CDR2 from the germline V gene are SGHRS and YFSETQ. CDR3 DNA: TGCGCCAGCAGCTTGCCCGGGACAGGGATGCGTGAACAGTACTTC. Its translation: CASSLPGTGMREQYF.

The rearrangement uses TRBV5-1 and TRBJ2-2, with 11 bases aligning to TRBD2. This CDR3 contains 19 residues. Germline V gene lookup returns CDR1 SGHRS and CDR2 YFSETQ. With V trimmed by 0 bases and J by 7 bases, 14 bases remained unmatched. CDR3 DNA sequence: TGCGCCAGCAGCTTGGGTATTGCCGGGACTAGCGGTTCTAGCGGGGAGCTGTTTTTT. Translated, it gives CASSLGIAGTSGSSGELFF.

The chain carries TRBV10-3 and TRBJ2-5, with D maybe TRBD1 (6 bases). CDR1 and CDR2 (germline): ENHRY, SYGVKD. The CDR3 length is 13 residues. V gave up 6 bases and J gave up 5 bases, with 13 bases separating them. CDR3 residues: CAISPGQRETQYF. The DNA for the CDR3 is TGTGCCATCAGCCCAGGACAGAGGGAGACCCAGTACTTC.

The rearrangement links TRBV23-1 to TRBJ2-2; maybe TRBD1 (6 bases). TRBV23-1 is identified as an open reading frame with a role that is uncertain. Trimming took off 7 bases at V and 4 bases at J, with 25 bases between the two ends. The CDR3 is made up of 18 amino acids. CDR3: CASNPGTRTHRGTGELFF. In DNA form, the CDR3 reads TGCGCCAGCAACCCCGGGACACGGACTCATCGGGGCACCGGGGAGCTGTTTTTT.

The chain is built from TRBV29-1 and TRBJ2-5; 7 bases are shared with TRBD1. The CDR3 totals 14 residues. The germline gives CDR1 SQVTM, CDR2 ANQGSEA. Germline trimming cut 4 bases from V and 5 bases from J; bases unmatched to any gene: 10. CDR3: CSVVPGQIPETQYF. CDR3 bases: TGCAGCGTTGTCCCGGGACAGATTCCGGAGACCCAGTACTTC.

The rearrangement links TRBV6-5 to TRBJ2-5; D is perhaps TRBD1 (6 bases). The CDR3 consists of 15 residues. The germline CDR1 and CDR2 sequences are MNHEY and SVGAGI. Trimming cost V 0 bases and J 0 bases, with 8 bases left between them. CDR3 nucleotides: TGTGCCAGCAGTTACTCACAGGGTTACCAAGAGACCCAGTACTTC. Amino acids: CASSYSQGYQETQYF.

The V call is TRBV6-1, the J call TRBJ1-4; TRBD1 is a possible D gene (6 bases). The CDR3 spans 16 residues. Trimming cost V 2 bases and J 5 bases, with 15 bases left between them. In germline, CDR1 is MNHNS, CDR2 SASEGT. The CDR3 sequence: CASSETVTGENEKLFF. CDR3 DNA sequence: TGTGCCAGCAGTGAAACCGTGACAGGAGAAAATGAAAAACTGTTTTTT.

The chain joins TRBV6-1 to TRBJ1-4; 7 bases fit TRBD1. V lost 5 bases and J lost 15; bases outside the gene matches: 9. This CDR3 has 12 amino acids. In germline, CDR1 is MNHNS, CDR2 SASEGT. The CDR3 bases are TGTGCCAGCAGTTCACCGACAGGGAAGTTGTTTTTT. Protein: CASSSPTGKLFF.

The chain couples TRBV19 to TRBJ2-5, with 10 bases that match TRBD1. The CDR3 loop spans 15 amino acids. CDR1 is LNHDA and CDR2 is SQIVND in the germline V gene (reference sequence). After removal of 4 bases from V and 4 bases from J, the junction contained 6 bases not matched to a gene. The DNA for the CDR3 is TGTGCCAGTAGTACCGACAGGGGGCCTCCAGAGACCCAGTACTTC. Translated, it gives CASSTDRGPPETQYF. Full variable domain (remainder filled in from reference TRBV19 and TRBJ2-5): DGGITQSPKYLFRKEGQNVTLSCEQNLNHDAMYWYRQDPGQGLRLIYYSQIVNDFQKGDIAEGYSVSREKKESFPLTVTSAQKNPTAFYLCASSTDRGPPETQYFGPGTRLLVL.

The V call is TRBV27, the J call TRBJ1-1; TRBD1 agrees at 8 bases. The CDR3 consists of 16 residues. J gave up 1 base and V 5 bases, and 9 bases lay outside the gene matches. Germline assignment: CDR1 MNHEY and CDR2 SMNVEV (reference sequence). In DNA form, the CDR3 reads TGTGCCAGCAGTCTCACCACCGGGACAGGGAACACTGAAGCTTTCTTT. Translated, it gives CASSLTTGTGNTEAFF.

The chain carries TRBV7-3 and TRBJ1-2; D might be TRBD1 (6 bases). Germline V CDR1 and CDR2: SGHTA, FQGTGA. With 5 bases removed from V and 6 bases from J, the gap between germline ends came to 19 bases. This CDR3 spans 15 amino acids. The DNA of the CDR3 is TGTGCCAGCAGCCGCCTGGGAGGGGGAAACGATGGCTACACCTTC. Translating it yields CASSRLGGGNDGYTF.

As DNA, the CDR3 is TGTGCCAGTAGTATTCGGCAGGGGAGTGAAAAACTGTTTTTT. This gives the protein CASSIRQGSEKLFF. The chain combines TRBV19 with TRBJ1-4, with TRBD1 as a possible D gene (6 bases). In germline, CDR1 is LNHDA, CDR2 SQIVND (reference sequence). V was trimmed by 3 bases and J by 7 bases, leaving 12 bases between them. This CDR3 is built from 14 residues.